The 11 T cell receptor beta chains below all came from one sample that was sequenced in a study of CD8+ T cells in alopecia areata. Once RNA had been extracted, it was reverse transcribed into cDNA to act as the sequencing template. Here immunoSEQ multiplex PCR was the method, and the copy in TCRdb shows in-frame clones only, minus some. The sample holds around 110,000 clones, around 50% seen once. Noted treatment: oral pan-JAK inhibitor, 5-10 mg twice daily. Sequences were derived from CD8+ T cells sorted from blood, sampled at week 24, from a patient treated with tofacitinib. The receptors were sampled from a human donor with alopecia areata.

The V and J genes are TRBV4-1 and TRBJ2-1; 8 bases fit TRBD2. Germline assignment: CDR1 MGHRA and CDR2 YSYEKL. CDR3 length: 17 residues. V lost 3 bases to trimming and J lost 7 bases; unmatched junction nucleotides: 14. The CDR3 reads CASSQRPGLGFTNEQFF. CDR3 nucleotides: TGCGCCAGCAGCCAGAGACCGGGACTAGGGTTTACGAATGAGCAGTTCTTC.

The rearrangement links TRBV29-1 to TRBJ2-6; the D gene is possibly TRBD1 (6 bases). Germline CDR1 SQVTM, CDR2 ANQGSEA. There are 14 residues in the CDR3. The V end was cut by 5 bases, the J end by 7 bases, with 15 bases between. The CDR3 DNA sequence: TGCAGCGTTTGGGACACCTCTTCAGCCAACGTCCTGACTTTC. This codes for CSVWDTSSANVLTF. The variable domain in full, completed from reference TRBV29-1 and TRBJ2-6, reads SAVISQKPSRDICQRGTSLTIQCQVDSQVTMMFWYRQQPGQSLTLIATANQGSEATYESGFVIDKFPISRPNLTFSTLTVSNMSPEDSSIYLCSVWDTSSANVLTFGAGSRLTVL.

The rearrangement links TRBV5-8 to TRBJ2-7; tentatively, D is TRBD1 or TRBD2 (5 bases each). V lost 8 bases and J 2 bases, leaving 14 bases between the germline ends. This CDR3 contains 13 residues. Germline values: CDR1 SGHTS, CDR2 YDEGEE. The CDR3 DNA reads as TGTGCCAGAGGGGACCGAGGGACCTACGAGCAGTACTTC. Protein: CARGDRGTYEQYF. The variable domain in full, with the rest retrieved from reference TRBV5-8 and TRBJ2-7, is EAGVTQSPTHLIKTRGQQATLRCSPISGHTSVYWYQQALGLGLQFLLWYDEGEERNRGNFPPRFSGRQFPNYSSELNVNALELEDSALYLCARGDRGTYEQYFGPGTRLTVT.

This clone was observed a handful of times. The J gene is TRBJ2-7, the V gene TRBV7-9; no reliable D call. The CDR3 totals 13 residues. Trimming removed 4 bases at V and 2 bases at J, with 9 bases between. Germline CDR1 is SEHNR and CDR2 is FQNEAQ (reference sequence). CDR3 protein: CASSYRATYEQYF. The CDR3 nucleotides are TGTGCCAGCAGCTATCGGGCTACCTACGAGCAGTACTTC.

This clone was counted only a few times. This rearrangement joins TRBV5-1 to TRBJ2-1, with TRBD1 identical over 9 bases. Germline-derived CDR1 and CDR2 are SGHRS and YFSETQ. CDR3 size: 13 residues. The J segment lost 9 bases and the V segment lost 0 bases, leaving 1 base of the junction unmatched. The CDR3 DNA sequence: TGCGCCAGCAGCTTGGGGGACAGGGTTGAGCAGTTCTTC. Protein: CASSLGDRVEQFF.

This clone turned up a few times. CDR3 sequence reads: CASSVGQGFGKLFF. Written as DNA, the CDR3 is TGTGCCAGCAGTGTCGGACAGGGGTTTGGAAAACTGTTTTTT. The V call is TRBV25-1, the J call TRBJ1-4, with 9 positions matching TRBD1. This CDR3 comprises 14 residues. V shed 4 bases and J 10 bases; nucleotides not matched to a gene: 7. CDR1 MGHDK and CDR2 SYGVNS come from the germline V gene.

CDR3 amino acids: CASSPIEGYQETQYF. CDR3 nucleotides: TGTGCCAGCTCACCAATCGAAGGATATCAGGAGACCCAGTACTTC. The chain recombines TRBV18 with TRBJ2-5; D remains ambiguous. CDR3 length: 15 residues. Germline V gene lookup returns CDR1 KGHSH and CDR2 LQKENI. V lost 2 bases and J lost 5, with 15 bases in between. The full variable domain, in which reference TRBV18 and TRBJ2-5 provide the parts outside the CDR3, is NAGVMQNPRHLVRRRGQEARLRCSPMKGHSHVYWYRQLPEEGLKFMVYLQKENIIDESGMPKERFSAEFPKEGPSILRIQQVVRGDSAAYFCASSPIEGYQETQYFGPGTRLLVL.

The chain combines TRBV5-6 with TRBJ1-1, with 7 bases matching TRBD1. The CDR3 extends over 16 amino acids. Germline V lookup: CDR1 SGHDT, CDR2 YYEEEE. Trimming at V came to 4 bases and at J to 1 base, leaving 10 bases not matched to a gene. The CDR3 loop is CASSDNGGQTNTEAFF. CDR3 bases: TGTGCCAGCAGCGACAACGGGGGACAGACGAACACTGAAGCTTTCTTT. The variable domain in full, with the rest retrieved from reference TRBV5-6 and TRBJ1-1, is DAGVTQSPTHLIKTRGQQVTLRCSPKSGHDTVSWYQQALGQGPQFIFQYYEEEERQRGNFPDRFSGHQFPNYSSELNVNALLLGDSALYLCASSDNGGQTNTEAFFGQGTRLTVV.

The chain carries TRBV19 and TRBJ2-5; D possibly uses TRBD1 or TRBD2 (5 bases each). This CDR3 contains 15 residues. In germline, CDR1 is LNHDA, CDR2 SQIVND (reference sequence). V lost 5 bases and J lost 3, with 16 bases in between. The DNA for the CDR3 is TGTGCCAGTAGTTTGTGGGACGGGACGGAAGAGACCCAGTACTTC. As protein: CASSLWDGTEETQYF.

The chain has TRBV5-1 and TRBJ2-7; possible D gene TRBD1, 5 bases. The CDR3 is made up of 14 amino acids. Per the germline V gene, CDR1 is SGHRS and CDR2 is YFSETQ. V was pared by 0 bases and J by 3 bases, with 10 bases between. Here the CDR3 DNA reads TGCGCCAGCAGCTTGGTCCAGGGTGGCTACGAGCAGTACTTC. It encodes CASSLVQGGYEQYF.

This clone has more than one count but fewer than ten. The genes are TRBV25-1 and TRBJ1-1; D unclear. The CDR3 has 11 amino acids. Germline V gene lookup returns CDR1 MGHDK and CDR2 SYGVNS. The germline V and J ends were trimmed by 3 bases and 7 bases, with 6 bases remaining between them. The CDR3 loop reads CASSDQLEAFF. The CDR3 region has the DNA TGTGCCAGCAGTGATCAGCTTGAAGCTTTCTTT.